This entry lists 31 T cell receptor beta chains sequenced from one sample in a study of blood T cell repertoires in COVID-19 (dated by TCRdb to the early 2020s). Preparation of the library involved the immunoSEQ multiplex PCR assay. Held by TCRdb, this immuneACCESS table contains in-frame sequences only and omits some clones. Under half of the omission traces to an unresolved V gene where checked; the cause of the rest is unknown. Present in this sample are approximately 210,000 clones, about 91% of which were seen just once. Of the sample, under 1.5% falls within the top ten clones. Material: peripheral blood. Receptors originate from a man aged 25 to 45 with acute or convalescent COVID-19.

This chain connects TRBV7-2 to TRBJ2-7; D might be TRBD1 (8 bases). Germline CDR1 is SGHTA and CDR2 is FQGNSA. There are 13 residues in the CDR3. Between the trimmed V and J ends, which lost 10 bases and 1 base, there was a span of 14 bases. CDR3 sequence: CATDRGLSYEQYF. The CDR3 DNA is TGTGCCACCGACAGGGGACTATCCTACGAGCAGTACTTC.

The rearrangement joins TRBV2 to TRBJ1-2; maybe TRBD1 (6 bases). V gave up 6 bases and J gave up 2 bases, with 7 bases separating them. Per the germline V gene, CDR1 is SNHLY and CDR2 is FYNNEI. This CDR3 has 12 amino acids. CDR3 residues: CASRTGNYGYTF. Here the CDR3 DNA reads TGTGCCAGCAGAACAGGGAACTATGGCTACACCTTC.

This chain joins TRBV28 and TRBJ2-7; tentative D call: TRBD1 (6 bases). Germline CDR1 MDHEN, CDR2 SYDVKM. There are 14 residues in the CDR3. V gave up 7 bases and J gave up 1 base, with 14 bases separating them. In DNA form, the CDR3 reads TGTGCCAGCAAGGGGACCGACAGGTCCTACGAGCAGTACTTC. Its protein product is CASKGTDRSYEQYF.

The chain links TRBV28 to TRBJ1-5; possibly TRBD1 for D (6 bases). Per germline, CDR1 MDHEN and CDR2 SYDVKM. CDR3 size: 15 residues. V lost 6 bases and J 2 bases, leaving 14 bases between the germline ends. CDR3 amino acids: CASSLTGLGNQPQHF. CDR3 nucleotide sequence: TGTGCCAGCAGCCTTACAGGGCTAGGCAATCAGCCCCAGCATTTT.

As DNA, the CDR3 is TGCGCCAGCAGCTTTTCGACAGGTGGAAGTGAGCAGTTCTTC. Translating it yields CASSFSTGGSEQFF. The genes are TRBV5-1 and TRBJ2-1; TRBD1 might be the D (6 bases). The CDR3 sequence is 14 residues long. Germline V gene sequence: CDR1 SGHRS, CDR2 YFSETQ. Trimming removed 2 bases from V and 9 bases from J, with 15 bases in between.

J is TRBJ2-7 and V is TRBV5-4, with 7 positions matching TRBD1. J was trimmed by 4 bases and V by 0 bases; bases with no gene match: 10. The germline V gene encodes CDR1 SGHNT and CDR2 YYREEE (reference sequence). The CDR3 loop spans 16 amino acids. The CDR3 region has the DNA TGTGCCAGCAGCTTGGAAGTGAACAGGGGATCGTACGAGCAGTACTTC. Protein product: CASSLEVNRGSYEQYF. The full variable domain, rest sourced from reference TRBV5-4 and TRBJ2-7, is ETGVTQSPTHLIKTRGQQVTLRCSSQSGHNTVSWYQQALGQGPQFIFQYYREEENGRGNFPPRFSGLQFPNYSSELNVNALELDDSALYLCASSLEVNRGSYEQYFGPGTRLTVT.

This clone is a singleton in its sample. The CDR3 DNA is TGTGCCAGCAGCGAGTACAGCGGCCCCACAGATACGCAGTATTTT. Translated: CASSEYSGPTDTQYF. The chain links TRBV7-6 to TRBJ2-3; D possibly corresponds to TRBD2 (5 bases). CDR1 and CDR2 from the germline V gene are SGHVS and FNYEAQ. This CDR3 is built from 15 residues. The V end lost 5 bases, the J end lost 2 bases, and 14 bases lay between the germline ends.

This clone was seen just once. The chain is built from TRBV19 and TRBJ1-4; the D gene is possibly TRBD1 (6 bases). This CDR3 contains 14 residues. From germline, CDR1 is LNHDA and CDR2 SQIVND (reference sequence). V was cut by 4 bases and J by 7 bases, with 13 bases left in between. Here the CDR3 reads CASSKQGTPEKLFF. The CDR3 region has the DNA TGTGCCAGTAGTAAACAGGGCACTCCTGAAAAACTGTTTTTT.

V and J are TRBV28 and TRBJ2-7, with 8 bases identical to TRBD2. This CDR3 has 14 amino acids. The germline V gene encodes CDR1 MDHEN and CDR2 SYDVKM. The trim removed 5 bases at V and 3 bases at J, leaving 6 bases unmatched. CDR3 sequence: CASSRTSLVYEQYF. CDR3 in DNA: TGTGCCAGCAGTCGGACTAGCCTTGTCTACGAGCAGTACTTC.

The chain combines TRBV29-1 with TRBJ2-3, with TRBD1 matching 8 bases. The CDR3 is 14 residues long. The germline CDR1 and CDR2 sequences are SQVTM and ANQGSEA. The ends lost 7 bases at V and 0 bases at J; junction bases unmatched: 6. The CDR3 coding sequence is TGCAGCGGAAGGACAGGGCCTAGCACAGATACGCAGTATTTT. It yields the protein CSGRTGPSTDTQYF.

The chain is built from TRBV28 and TRBJ2-7; TRBD2 aligns across 12 bases. Germline CDR1 MDHEN, CDR2 SYDVKM. This CDR3 region has 14 residues. The ends lost 5 bases at V and 6 bases at J; junction bases unmatched: 5. The CDR3 DNA is TGTGCCAGCAGTCAAACTAGCGGGAGGTTCGAGCAGTACTTC. This codes for CASSQTSGRFEQYF.

This chain connects TRBV5-4 to TRBJ2-5, with TRBD2 identical over 8 bases. Germline V gene sequence: CDR1 SGHNT, CDR2 YYREEE (reference sequence). This CDR3 is 15 amino acids long. Trimming took 4 bases from V and 1 from J; bases not matched to a gene: 6. CDR3 protein: CASSPRGGTQETQYF. The DNA for the CDR3 is TGTGCCAGCAGCCCCCGGGGGGGAACCCAAGAGACCCAGTACTTC.

The J gene is TRBJ1-1, the V gene TRBV18, with D possibly TRBD1 on 6 matching bases. The CDR3 consists of 18 residues. Trimming pared 3 bases from V and 0 bases from J, leaving 20 bases between. Germline V gene data show CDR1 as KGHSH and CDR2 as LQKENI. CDR3 in amino acids: CASSPWKEQGRVNTEAFF. The CDR3 nucleotides are TGTGCCAGCTCACCCTGGAAGGAACAGGGCAGGGTGAACACTGAAGCTTTCTTT. Based on the CDR3 plus reference TRBV18 and TRBJ1-1, the full variable domain is NAGVMQNPRHLVRRRGQEARLRCSPMKGHSHVYWYRQLPEEGLKFMVYLQKENIIDESGMPKERFSAEFPKEGPSILRIQQVVRGDSAAYFCASSPWKEQGRVNTEAFFGQGTRLTVV.

CDR3 coding DNA: TGTGCCGCAAAAAGCTTTGCAACTAATGAAAAACTGTTTTTT. Translated: CAAKSFATNEKLFF. The J gene is TRBJ1-4, the V gene TRBV5-8; no definite D call. CDR1 SGHTS and CDR2 YDEGEE come from the germline V gene. The CDR3 is 14 amino acids. V gave up 10 bases and J gave up 0 bases, with 13 bases separating them.

The V call is TRBV6-5, the J call TRBJ1-4; the D gene is possibly TRBD1 (5 bases). The germline gives CDR1 MNHEY, CDR2 SVGAGI. The V end was cut by 3 bases, the J end by 3 bases, with 8 bases between. The CDR3 runs to 14 residues. This CDR3 reads CASSYGGANEKLFF. The CDR3 nucleotides read TGTGCCAGCAGTTATGGGGGGGCTAATGAAAAACTGTTTTTT.

This rearrangement joins TRBV5-1 to TRBJ2-6; D possibly corresponds to TRBD1 (5 bases). The germline V gene encodes CDR1 SGHRS and CDR2 YFSETQ. The CDR3 covers 19 residues. Deletions cut 0 bases from V and 2 bases from J, with 18 bases between. The CDR3 protein is CASSLGAGSYSTGANVLTF. For the CDR3, the DNA is TGCGCCAGCAGCTTGGGTGCAGGGTCTTATTCTACTGGGGCCAACGTCCTGACTTTC.

This chain connects TRBV10-3 to TRBJ2-7; 12 bases are shared with TRBD2. Germline assignment: CDR1 ENHRY and CDR2 SYGVKD. The V gene end was trimmed by 5 bases and the J gene end by 9 bases; junction bases not matched to a gene: 11. The CDR3 length is 15 residues. CDR3 sequence: CAISPETSGSGLQYF. The CDR3 bases are TGTGCCATCAGTCCCGAGACTAGCGGGAGCGGTTTGCAGTACTTC.

V is TRBV5-6 and J is TRBJ1-5; 7 bases are shared with TRBD1. This CDR3 has 15 residues. Looked up from germline, CDR1 is SGHDT and CDR2 is YYEEEE. J was trimmed by 8 bases and V by 4 bases; bases with no gene match: 12. The CDR3 loop is CASSNYDRTGEPQHF. CDR3 nucleotides: TGTGCCAGCAGCAACTACGACAGAACAGGGGAGCCCCAGCATTTT.

This chain joins TRBV28 and TRBJ1-2, with D hard to call. V lost 3 bases to trimming and J lost 4 bases, with 9 bases between them. Per germline, CDR1 MDHEN and CDR2 SYDVKM. The CDR3 sequence is 13 residues long. The CDR3 here is CASSFSYGYGYTF. CDR3 bases: TGTGCCAGCAGTTTCTCCTACGGCTATGGCTACACCTTC.

This clone was counted a single time. The rearrangement uses TRBV6-1 and TRBJ1-1; no clear D. The CDR3 is made up of 14 amino acids. Germline V CDR1 and CDR2: MNHNS, SASEGT. Trimming took off 0 bases at V and 1 base at J, with 6 bases between the two ends. The CDR3 DNA follows: TGTGCCAGCAGTGAAGCCCCGGGGAACACTGAAGCTTTCTTT. Protein: CASSEAPGNTEAFF.

This chain links TRBV19 with TRBJ1-1, with TRBD1 matching over 7 bases. CDR1 and CDR2 (germline): LNHDA, SQIVND (reference sequence). The trim removed 5 bases at V and 5 bases at J, leaving 8 bases unmatched. The length of the CDR3 is 14 residues. The CDR3 protein is CASSEQGRRTEAFF. CDR3 in DNA: TGTGCCAGTAGTGAACAGGGGCGGCGGACTGAAGCTTTCTTT.

The genes are TRBV27 and TRBJ2-7, with D maybe TRBD1 (5 bases). From germline, CDR1 is MNHEY and CDR2 SMNVEV (reference sequence). Trimming took 1 base from V and 3 from J, leaving 10 bases between them. This CDR3 contains 14 residues. Written as DNA, the CDR3 is TGTGCCAGCAGTTTATTAGGCAGGGACTACGAGCAGTACTTC. Protein product: CASSLLGRDYEQYF.

CDR3 sequence (DNA): TGTGCCAGCTCACCAGGGACAGGGAATTCACCCCTCCACTTT. Residues: CASSPGTGNSPLHF. The chain uses TRBV18 and TRBJ1-6, with TRBD1 identical over 9 bases. The V and J ends lost 2 bases and 7 bases, in that order; junction bases with no gene match: 0. The CDR3 runs to 14 residues. The germline CDR1 and CDR2 sequences are KGHSH and LQKENI.

The rearrangement uses TRBV7-8 and TRBJ2-1, with 15 bases lining up with TRBD2. Germline CDR1 reads SGHVS; CDR2 reads FQNEAQ. CDR3 length equals 17 residues. The trim removed 4 bases at V and 6 bases at J, leaving 7 bases unmatched. The DNA of the CDR3 is TGTGCCAGCAGCTCCGGGACTAGCGGGAGGTCAATCAATGAGCAGTTCTTC. Translated: CASSSGTSGRSINEQFF.

V usage is TRBV5-1 and J usage is TRBJ2-1; TRBD1 agrees at 7 bases. Germline V gives CDR1 SGHRS, CDR2 YFSETQ. V shed 5 bases and J 9 bases; nucleotides not matched to a gene: 17. The CDR3 is 16 amino acids. The CDR3: CASSFGQASFIGEQFF. In DNA form, the CDR3 reads TGCGCCAGCAGTTTCGGACAGGCGTCATTTATCGGTGAGCAGTTCTTC. Full variable domain (rest looked up from reference TRBV5-1 and TRBJ2-1): KAGVTQTPRYLIKTRGQQVTLSCSPISGHRSVSWYQQTPGQGLQFLFEYFSETQRNKGNFPGRFSGRQFSNSRSEMNVSTLELGDSALYLCASSFGQASFIGEQFFGPGTRLTVL.

In regard to this clone: Other DNA sequences in the sample encode the same CDR3. V usage is TRBV7-9 and J usage is TRBJ2-1, with no clear D. There are 15 residues in the CDR3. The germline CDR1 and CDR2 sequences are SEHNR and FQNEAQ (reference sequence). Trimming pared 6 bases from V and 0 bases from J, leaving 12 bases between. CDR3 bases: TGTGCCAGCAGTCCCGATCGGAGCTCCTACAATGAGCAGTTCTTC. Translation: CASSPDRSSYNEQFF.

The chain employs TRBV6-4 and TRBJ2-7, with a possible D match to TRBD1 (8 bases). Germline V lookup: CDR1 MRHNA, CDR2 SNTAGT. V was cut by 6 bases and J by 10 bases, with 25 bases left in between. The CDR3 has 15 residues. The CDR3 loop reads CASSDPGGRGQSQYF. The CDR3, as DNA: TGTGCCAGCAGCGATCCGGGGGGCAGGGGGCAGTCACAGTACTTC.

V and J are TRBV10-1 and TRBJ2-5, with a possible D match to TRBD2 (6 bases). CDR1 and CDR2 from the germline V gene are WNHNN and SYGVQD (reference sequence). Trimming took 4 bases from V and 5 from J, leaving 11 bases between them. CDR3 length: 13 residues. This CDR3 reads CASSAGVAETQYF. CDR3 coding DNA: TGCGCCAGCAGTGCGGGGGTGGCGGAGACCCAGTACTTC.

CDR3 DNA sequence: TGTGCCAGCAGTTACGCGGGGGCAGGGATGAACACTGAAGCTTTCTTT. Encoded protein: CASSYAGAGMNTEAFF. This rearrangement joins TRBV6-5 to TRBJ1-1, with D possibly TRBD1 on 6 matching bases. V was trimmed by 2 bases and J by 0 bases, leaving 13 bases between them. This CDR3 contains 16 residues. CDR1 is MNHEY and CDR2 is SVGAGI in the germline V gene.

V is TRBV6-5 and J is TRBJ2-7, with TRBD2 matching over 12 bases. CDR3 length: 15 residues. Germline V gene sequence: CDR1 MNHEY, CDR2 SVGAGI. With V trimmed by 6 bases and J by 4 bases, 7 bases remained unmatched. CDR3 in amino acids: CASSRLAGGTYEQYF. For the CDR3, the DNA is TGTGCCAGCAGCCGGCTAGCGGGAGGGACTTACGAGCAGTACTTC.

This chain uses TRBV7-9 with TRBJ1-1; D unresolved. V was clipped by 2 bases and J by 2 bases, with 6 bases between them. This CDR3 region has 13 residues. Germline assignment: CDR1 SEHNR and CDR2 FQNEAQ (reference sequence). In DNA, the CDR3 is TGTGCCAGCAGCTTAAGTAGTAACACTGAAGCTTTCTTT. It specifies CASSLSSNTEAFF.